This T cell receptor beta chain was obtained from a study of T cell changes during pregnancy in multiple sclerosis. The CDR3 length is 15 residues. V gave up 4 bases and J gave up 3 bases; unmatched junction bases: 9. The germline V gene has CDR1 SGHRS and CDR2 YFSETQ. Sequencing was performed with immunoSEQ multiplex PCR; in TCRdb, only in-frame clones are kept and a portion is missing. The table records about 44,000 clones, 80% to 95% of them present only once. This clonotype was sampled from a female donor with multiple sclerosis, enrolled in a pregnancy study. The sample here was CD4+ T cells from peripheral blood mononuclear cells, taken in the first trimester of pregnancy. The genes are TRBV5-1 and TRBJ2-7, with 8 bases identical to TRBD2. The CDR3 is CASSTGRASDYEQYF. In nucleotides, the CDR3 is TGCGCCAGCAGCACCGGGAGGGCCTCTGACTACGAGCAGTACTTC.